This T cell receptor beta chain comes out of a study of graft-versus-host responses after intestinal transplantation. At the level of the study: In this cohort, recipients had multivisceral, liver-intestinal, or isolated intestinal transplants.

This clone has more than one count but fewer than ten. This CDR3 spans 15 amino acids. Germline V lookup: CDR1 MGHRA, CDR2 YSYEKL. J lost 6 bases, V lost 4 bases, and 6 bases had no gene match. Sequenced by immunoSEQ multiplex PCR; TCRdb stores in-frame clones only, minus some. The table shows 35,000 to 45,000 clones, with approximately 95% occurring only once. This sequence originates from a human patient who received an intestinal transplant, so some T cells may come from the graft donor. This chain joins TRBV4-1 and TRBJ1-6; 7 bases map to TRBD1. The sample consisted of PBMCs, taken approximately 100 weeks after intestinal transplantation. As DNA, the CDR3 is TGCGCCAGCAGCCCCGGACAGGCTTCTAATTCACCCCTCCACTTT. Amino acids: CASSPGQASNSPLHF.